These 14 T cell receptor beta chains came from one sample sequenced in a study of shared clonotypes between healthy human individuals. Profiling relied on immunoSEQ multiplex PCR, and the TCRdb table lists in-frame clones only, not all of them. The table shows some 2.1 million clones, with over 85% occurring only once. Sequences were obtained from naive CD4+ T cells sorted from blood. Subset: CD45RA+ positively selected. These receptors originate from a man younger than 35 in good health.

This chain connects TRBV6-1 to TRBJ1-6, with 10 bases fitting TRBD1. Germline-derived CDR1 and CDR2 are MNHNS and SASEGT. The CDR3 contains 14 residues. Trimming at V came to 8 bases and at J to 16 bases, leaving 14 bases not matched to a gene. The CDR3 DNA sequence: TGTGCCAGCCGTCCCGGGACAGGGGAAGGCACTCTCCACTTT. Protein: CASRPGTGEGTLHF.

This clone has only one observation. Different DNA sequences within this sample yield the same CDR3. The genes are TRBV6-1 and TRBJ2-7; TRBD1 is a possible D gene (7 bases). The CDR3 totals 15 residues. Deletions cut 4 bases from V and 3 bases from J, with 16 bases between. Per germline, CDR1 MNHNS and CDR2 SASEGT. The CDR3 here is CASSVGTAGGYEQYF. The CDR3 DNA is TGTGCCAGCAGTGTTGGGACAGCCGGGGGCTACGAGCAGTACTTC.

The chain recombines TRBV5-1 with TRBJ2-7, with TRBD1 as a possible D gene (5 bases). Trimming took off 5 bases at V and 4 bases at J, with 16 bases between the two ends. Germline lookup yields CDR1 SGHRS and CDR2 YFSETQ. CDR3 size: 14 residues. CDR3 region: CASRLREDPYEQYF. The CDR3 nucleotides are TGCGCCAGCAGACTCAGGGAAGACCCTTACGAGCAGTACTTC.

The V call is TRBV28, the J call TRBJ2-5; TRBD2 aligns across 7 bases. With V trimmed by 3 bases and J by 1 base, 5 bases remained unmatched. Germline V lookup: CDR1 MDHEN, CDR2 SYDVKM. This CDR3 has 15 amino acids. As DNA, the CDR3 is TGTGCCAGCAGTTTCCCGCGGACTAGCCAAGAGACCCAGTACTTC. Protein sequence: CASSFPRTSQETQYF. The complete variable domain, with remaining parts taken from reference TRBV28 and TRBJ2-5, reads DVKVTQSSRYLVKRTGEKVFLECVQDMDHENMFWYRQDPGLGLRLIYFSYDVKMKEKGDIPEGYSVSREKKERFSLILESASTNQTSMYLCASSFPRTSQETQYFGPGTRLLVL.

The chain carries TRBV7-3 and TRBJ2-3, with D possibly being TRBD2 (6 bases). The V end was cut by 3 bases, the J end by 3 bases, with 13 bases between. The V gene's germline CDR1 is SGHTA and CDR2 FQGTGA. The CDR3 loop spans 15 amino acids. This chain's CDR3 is CASSFAGRFTDTQYF. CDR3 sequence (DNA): TGTGCCAGCAGCTTTGCGGGGAGGTTTACAGATACGCAGTATTTT.

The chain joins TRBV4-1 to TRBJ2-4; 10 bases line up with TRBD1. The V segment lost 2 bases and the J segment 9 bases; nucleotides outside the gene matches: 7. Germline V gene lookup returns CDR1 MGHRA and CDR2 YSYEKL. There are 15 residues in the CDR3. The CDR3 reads CASSQMGQGFIIQYF. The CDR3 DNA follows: TGCGCCAGCAGCCAAATGGGACAGGGGTTTATCATTCAGTACTTC.

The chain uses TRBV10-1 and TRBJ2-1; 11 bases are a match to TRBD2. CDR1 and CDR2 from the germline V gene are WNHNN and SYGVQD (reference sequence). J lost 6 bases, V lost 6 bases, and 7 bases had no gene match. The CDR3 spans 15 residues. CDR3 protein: CASSGSGTSGNEQFF. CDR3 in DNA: TGCGCCAGCAGCGGATCCGGGACTAGCGGCAATGAGCAGTTCTTC.

Here the CDR3 DNA reads TGCGCCAGCAGCCTCGCCGAGACTAGCTTTACCGGGGAGCTGTTTTTT. Residues: CASSLAETSFTGELFF. The V call is TRBV5-1, the J call TRBJ2-2; 7 nucleotides align to TRBD2. Trimming took 4 bases from V and 5 from J; bases not matched to a gene: 11. The germline gives CDR1 SGHRS, CDR2 YFSETQ. The CDR3 contains 16 residues.

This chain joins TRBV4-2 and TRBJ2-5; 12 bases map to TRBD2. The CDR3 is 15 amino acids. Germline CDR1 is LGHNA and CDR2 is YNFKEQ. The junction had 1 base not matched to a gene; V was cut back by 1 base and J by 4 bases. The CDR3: CASSQGLAGVETQYF. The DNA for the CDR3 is TGTGCCAGCAGCCAAGGACTAGCGGGAGTAGAGACCCAGTACTTC.

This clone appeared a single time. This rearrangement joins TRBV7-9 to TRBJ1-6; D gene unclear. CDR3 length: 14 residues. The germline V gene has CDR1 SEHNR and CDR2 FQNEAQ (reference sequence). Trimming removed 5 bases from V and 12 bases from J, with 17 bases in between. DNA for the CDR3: TGTGCCAGCAGCCCGGATGGAGGGCACGGACCCCTCCACTTT. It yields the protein CASSPDGGHGPLHF.

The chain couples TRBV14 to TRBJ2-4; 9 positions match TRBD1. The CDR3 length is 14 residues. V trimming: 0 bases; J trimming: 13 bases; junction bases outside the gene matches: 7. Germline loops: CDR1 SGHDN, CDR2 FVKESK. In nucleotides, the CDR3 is TGTGCCAGCAGCCAAGATGAGGGGACAGGGAGGCAGTACTTC. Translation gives CASSQDEGTGRQYF.

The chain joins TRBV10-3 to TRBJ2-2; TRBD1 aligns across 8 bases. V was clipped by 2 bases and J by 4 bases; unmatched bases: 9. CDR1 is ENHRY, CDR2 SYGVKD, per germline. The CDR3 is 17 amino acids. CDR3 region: CAISEVRGREGTGELFF. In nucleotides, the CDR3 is TGTGCCATCAGTGAGGTCAGGGGGCGCGAGGGCACCGGGGAGCTGTTTTTT.

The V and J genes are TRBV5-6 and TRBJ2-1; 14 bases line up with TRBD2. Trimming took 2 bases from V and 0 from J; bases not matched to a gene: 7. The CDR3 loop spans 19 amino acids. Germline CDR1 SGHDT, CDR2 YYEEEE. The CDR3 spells CASSFGLAGGRSSYNEQFF. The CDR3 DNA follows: TGTGCCAGCAGCTTCGGACTAGCGGGGGGCCGAAGCTCCTACAATGAGCAGTTCTTC.

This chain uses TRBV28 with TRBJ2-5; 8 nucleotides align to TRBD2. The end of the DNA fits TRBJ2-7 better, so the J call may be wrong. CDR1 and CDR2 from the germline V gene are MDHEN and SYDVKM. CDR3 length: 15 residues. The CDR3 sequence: CASSSGTRLAYEQYF. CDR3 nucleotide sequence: TGTGCCAGCAGTTCCGGGACTAGACTAGCCTACGAGCAGTACTTC.